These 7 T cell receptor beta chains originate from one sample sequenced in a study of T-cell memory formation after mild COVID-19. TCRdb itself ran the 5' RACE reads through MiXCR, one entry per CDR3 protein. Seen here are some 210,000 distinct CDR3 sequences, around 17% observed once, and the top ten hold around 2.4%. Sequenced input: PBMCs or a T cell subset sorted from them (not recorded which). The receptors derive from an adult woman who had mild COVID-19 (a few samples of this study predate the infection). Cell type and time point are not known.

CDR3 in DNA: TGTGCCAGCTCACCTCGGGCCGGAGACTACAATGAGCAGTTCTTC. Protein product: CASSPRAGDYNEQFF. The chain recombines TRBV18 with TRBJ2-1; D unclear. V was trimmed by 3 bases and J by 3 bases, leaving 12 bases between them. The CDR3 runs to 15 residues. Per germline, CDR1 KGHSH and CDR2 LQKENI.

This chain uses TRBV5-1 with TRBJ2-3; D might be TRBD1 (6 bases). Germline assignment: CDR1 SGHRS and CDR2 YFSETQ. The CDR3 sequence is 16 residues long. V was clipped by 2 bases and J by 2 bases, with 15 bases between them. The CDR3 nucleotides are TGCGCCAGCAGCTTAGGGGGACCTCAACTCACAGATACGCAGTATTTT. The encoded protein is CASSLGGPQLTDTQYF.

Here the CDR3 reads CASSFQSSTDTQYF. The CDR3 DNA reads as TGTGCCAGCAGCTTCCAGAGTTCCACAGATACGCAGTATTTT. The chain couples TRBV5-5 to TRBJ2-3, with D uncertain. V was shortened by 2 bases and J by 2 bases, with 9 bases between the two germline ends. Germline V CDR1 and CDR2: SGHKS, YYEKEE (reference sequence). This CDR3 is built from 14 residues. Using reference TRBV5-5 and TRBJ2-3 for the parts outside the CDR3, the full variable domain is DAGVTQSPTHLIKTRGQQVTLRCSPISGHKSVSWYQQVLGQGPQFIFQYYEKEERGRGNFPDRFSARQFPNYSSELNVNALLLGDSALYLCASSFQSSTDTQYFGPGTRLTVL.

CDR3 residues: CASSYRGLNTGELFF. The CDR3, as DNA: TGTGCCAGCAGTTACAGGGGACTCAACACCGGGGAGCTGTTTTTT. V gene TRBV12-3 or TRBV12-4 combines with J gene TRBJ2-2; tentatively, D is TRBD1 (7 bases). V lost 4 bases and J lost 2, with 11 bases in between. There are 15 residues in the CDR3.

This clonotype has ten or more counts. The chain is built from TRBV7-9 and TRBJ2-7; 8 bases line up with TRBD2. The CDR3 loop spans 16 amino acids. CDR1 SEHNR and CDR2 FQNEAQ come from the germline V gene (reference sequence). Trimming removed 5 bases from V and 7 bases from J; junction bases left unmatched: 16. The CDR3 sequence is CASSKAPGLDLGEQYF. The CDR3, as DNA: TGTGCCAGCAGCAAAGCCCCGGGACTAGATTTGGGGGAGCAGTACTTC.

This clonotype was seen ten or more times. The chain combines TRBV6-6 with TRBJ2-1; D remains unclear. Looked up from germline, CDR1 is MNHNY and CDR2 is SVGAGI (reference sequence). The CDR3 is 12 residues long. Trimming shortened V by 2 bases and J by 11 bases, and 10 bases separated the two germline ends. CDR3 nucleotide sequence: TGTGCCAGCAGTTACGAGTGGGCTCAGCAGTTCTTC. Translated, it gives CASSYEWAQQFF.

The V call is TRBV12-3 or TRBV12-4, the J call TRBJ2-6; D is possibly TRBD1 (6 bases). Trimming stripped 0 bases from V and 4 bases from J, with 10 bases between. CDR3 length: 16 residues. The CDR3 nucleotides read TGTGCCAGCAGTTTAGCTGGGACAACCGGGGCCAACGTCCTGACTTTC. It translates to CASSLAGTTGANVLTF.